These 25 T cell receptor beta chains were sequenced from one sample in a study of PD-1 blockade in classical Hodgkin lymphoma. Following autologous stem cell transplantation, relapse occurred in every patient, and exposure to brentuximab vedotin varied. Assay: immunoSEQ multiplex PCR; the TCRdb copy retains only in-frame clones and omits some. This repertoire shows 9,000 to 10,000 clones, approximately 90% found once; its top ten account for roughly 14%. Specimen: peripheral blood mononuclear cells (PBMCs), collected at baseline. The receptor source for this set is a human donor with classical Hodgkin lymphoma.

This sequence joins TRBV5-1 and TRBJ1-1; D is possibly TRBD1 (5 bases). With 7 bases removed from V and 1 base from J, the gap between germline ends came to 11 bases. This CDR3 comprises 13 residues. CDR1 SGHRS and CDR2 YFSETQ come from the germline V gene. The CDR3 reads CASAGRTNTEAFF. The CDR3 DNA reads TGCGCCAGCGCGGGACGGACGAACACTGAAGCTTTCTTT.

The chain has TRBV7-6 and TRBJ1-4; 8 nucleotides match TRBD1. V lost 4 bases and J lost 8; bases outside the gene matches: 9. From germline, CDR1 is SGHVS and CDR2 FNYEAQ. The CDR3 is 15 amino acids. The CDR3, as DNA: TGTGCCAGCAGCTCGGGGACAGGCGGGAACGAAAAACTGTTTTTT. Translation gives CASSSGTGGNEKLFF.

This clone has only one observation. The chain employs TRBV5-6 and TRBJ1-5; perhaps TRBD1 as D (6 bases). The CDR3 covers 14 residues. CDR1 and CDR2 from the germline V gene are SGHDT and YYEEEE. V was shortened by 0 bases and J by 6 bases, with 10 bases between the two germline ends. This CDR3 is CASSLAGHAQPQHF. CDR3 nucleotide sequence: TGTGCCAGCAGCTTGGCGGGACATGCTCAGCCCCAGCATTTT.

V usage is TRBV11-3 and J usage is TRBJ2-7; D ambiguous. The CDR3 contains 14 residues. The V gene lost 5 bases and the J gene lost 1 base, with 12 bases spanning the gap. The germline V gene encodes CDR1 SGHNT and CDR2 YENEEA. CDR3 in amino acids: CASSPSGGSYEQYF. CDR3 nucleotide sequence: TGTGCCAGCAGCCCCTCGGGCGGTTCCTACGAGCAGTACTTC.

V usage is TRBV6-6 and J usage is TRBJ2-1; D is perhaps TRBD2 (5 bases). Germline-derived CDR1 and CDR2 are MNHNY and SVGAGI (reference sequence). The ends were cut back, 3 bases at V and 3 bases at J, with 12 bases in the middle. The length of the CDR3 is 15 residues. The CDR3 region has the DNA TGTGCCAGCAGTTATGGGCCGGCGGGCTACAATGAGCAGTTCTTC. Protein product: CASSYGPAGYNEQFF.

The V and J genes are TRBV11-3 and TRBJ2-3; the D call may be TRBD1 or TRBD2 (5 bases each). Germline V gives CDR1 SGHNT, CDR2 YENEEA. The CDR3 covers 15 residues. The V end lost 3 bases, the J end lost 2 bases, and 12 bases lay between the germline ends. DNA of the CDR3: TGTGCCAGCAGCTTGAGGGACGGGAACACAGATACGCAGTATTTT. Protein sequence: CASSLRDGNTDTQYF.

The rearrangement links TRBV11-3 to TRBJ2-3; 11 positions agree with TRBD2. The CDR3 is 18 residues long. The V and J ends lost 1 base and 5 bases, in that order; junction bases with no gene match: 11. The germline V gene has CDR1 SGHNT and CDR2 YENEEA. The CDR3 nucleotides read TGTGCCAGCAGCTTAGGAGTAGCGGGAGGGCCCTGGAGAGATACGCAGTATTTT. It specifies CASSLGVAGGPWRDTQYF.

The chain links TRBV30 to TRBJ1-4; possibly TRBD1 for D (5 bases). With 2 bases removed from V and 4 bases from J, the gap between germline ends came to 11 bases. The CDR3 consists of 14 residues. Per germline, CDR1 GTSNPN and CDR2 SVGIG (reference sequence). The CDR3 DNA reads as TGTGCCTGGAGTCCCCAGGGCTATAATGAAAAACTGTTTTTT. Translation: CAWSPQGYNEKLFF.

The rearrangement links TRBV6-5 to TRBJ1-6; D call uncertain. The CDR3 is 13 amino acids. Trimming cost V 4 bases and J 7 bases, with 8 bases left between them. The germline V gene has CDR1 MNHEY and CDR2 SVGAGI. Here the CDR3 DNA reads TGTGCCAGCAGTTTCGGACCCAATTCACCCCTCCACTTT. This translates into CASSFGPNSPLHF.

The chain combines TRBV10-2 with TRBJ2-7; D remains unclear. Trimming removed 3 bases at V and 6 bases at J, with 6 bases between. From germline, CDR1 is WSHSY and CDR2 SAAADI. This CDR3 spans 11 amino acids. This CDR3 is CASSDFFEQYF. The DNA for the CDR3 is TGCGCCAGCAGTGATTTCTTCGAGCAGTACTTC.

This rearrangement joins TRBV30 to TRBJ1-6; a weak D match, TRBD1 (6 bases). V shed 0 bases and J shed 10 bases, with 10 bases lying between them. CDR1 is GTSNPN and CDR2 is SVGIG in the germline V gene (reference sequence). The CDR3 is 13 amino acids. The CDR3 sequence is CAWSVRGRSPLHF. The CDR3 region has the DNA TGTGCCTGGAGTGTCAGGGGTCGGTCACCCCTCCACTTT.

This clone is a singleton in its sample. The chain combines TRBV7-3 with TRBJ2-2, with 8 bases matching TRBD1. The CDR3 is 16 residues long. The V and J ends lost 5 bases and 1 base, in that order; junction bases with no gene match: 6. Looked up from germline, CDR1 is SGHTA and CDR2 is FQGTGA. In nucleotides, the CDR3 is TGTGCCAGCAGCCTCTTAGGGACAGGGAACACCGGGGAGCTGTTTTTT. This gives the protein CASSLLGTGNTGELFF.

The chain links TRBV27 to TRBJ2-3, with TRBD1 as a possible D gene (5 bases). The CDR3 has 14 residues. Trimming pared 6 bases from V and 6 bases from J, leaving 16 bases between. Germline CDR1 and CDR2: MNHEY and SMNVEV (reference sequence). CDR3 in amino acids: CASSPYSQGDTQYF. CDR3 in DNA: TGTGCCAGCAGCCCCTACTCCCAGGGCGATACGCAGTATTTT.

This clone came up once. The rearrangement uses TRBV5-1 and TRBJ2-2; D gene uncertain. Trimming pared 5 bases from V and 0 bases from J, leaving 14 bases between. This CDR3 region has 16 residues. Germline CDR1 is SGHRS and CDR2 is YFSETQ. The CDR3 is CASSGPLFANTGELFF. In DNA form, the CDR3 reads TGCGCCAGCAGTGGGCCCCTATTCGCGAACACCGGGGAGCTGTTTTTT.

The chain has TRBV11-3 and TRBJ2-7; unclear D gene. The CDR3 contains 13 residues. Trimming removed 5 bases from V and 6 bases from J, with 14 bases in between. In germline, CDR1 is SGHNT, CDR2 YENEEA. The CDR3 bases are TGTGCCAGCAGCCCCTGCGAAGTACCCGAGCAGTACTTC. It translates to CASSPCEVPEQYF.

Comments on this clone: One junction end does not reproduce the germline sequence, and a read error may be involved. V is TRBV7-9 and J is TRBJ2-7; 10 bases agree with TRBD1. The CDR3 totals 15 residues. Germline V lookup: CDR1 SEHNR, CDR2 FQNEAQ (reference sequence). The CDR3 DNA sequence: TGTGCCAGCAACTTATACGGGACAGGGGCTAGCGAGCAGTACTTC. Protein product: CASNLYGTGASEQYF.

This chain links TRBV11-1 with TRBJ2-3, with D maybe TRBD2 (6 bases). CDR3 length: 13 amino acids. The V gene's germline CDR1 is SGHAT and CDR2 FQDESV (reference sequence). The germline V and J ends were trimmed by 4 bases and 5 bases, with 10 bases remaining between them. The CDR3 DNA follows: TGTGCCAGCAGCTCTCCCGGGGGAGATACGCAGTATTTT. It yields the protein CASSSPGGDTQYF.

The chain uses TRBV9 and TRBJ2-5; D call uncertain. Trimming cost V 4 bases and J 1 base, with 11 bases left between them. Germline CDR1 reads SGDLS; CDR2 reads YYNGEE. The CDR3 is made up of 14 amino acids. CDR3: CASSPVSLQETQYF. In DNA, the CDR3 is TGTGCCAGCAGCCCCGTTTCCCTCCAAGAGACCCAGTACTTC.

This chain uses TRBV7-9 with TRBJ2-2; 7 bases are a match to TRBD2. Germline V lookup: CDR1 SEHNR, CDR2 FQNEAQ (reference sequence). V shed 4 bases, J shed 10 bases, and the junction held 9 bases outside the gene matches. CDR3 size: 14 residues. This chain's CDR3 is CASSWEGLGEELFF. CDR3 DNA sequence: TGTGCCAGCAGCTGGGAGGGCCTTGGCGAGGAGCTGTTTTTT.

The J gene is TRBJ2-5, the V gene TRBV19; D possibly corresponds to TRBD1 (5 bases). Germline lookup yields CDR1 LNHDA and CDR2 SQIVND (reference sequence). Between the trimmed V and J ends, which lost 1 base and 2 bases, there was a span of 8 bases. The CDR3 has 14 residues. CDR3 in DNA: TGTGCCAGTAGTATAGCGGCAGGGCAAGAGACCCAGTACTTC. As protein: CASSIAAGQETQYF.

This clone was counted a single time. The chain combines TRBV15 with TRBJ1-4; weak D call: TRBD1 (6 bases). The germline V gene encodes CDR1 LNHNV and CDR2 YYDKDF (reference sequence). V dropped 5 bases and J dropped 10 bases, with 20 bases sitting between them. This CDR3 is built from 15 residues. CDR3 sequence: CATSGAAGAGGKLFF. The DNA for the CDR3 is TGTGCCACCAGCGGTGCTGCGGGGGCAGGAGGAAAACTGTTTTTT. Filled out from reference TRBV15 and TRBJ1-4, the complete variable domain reads DAMVIQNPRYQVTQFGKPVTLSCSQTLNHNVMYWYQQKSSQAPKLLFHYYDKDFNNEADTPDNFQSRRPNTSFCFLDIRSPGLGDTAMYLCATSGAAGAGGKLFFGSGTQLSVL.

The V gene is TRBV30, the J gene TRBJ2-3, with D hard to call. CDR1 and CDR2 (germline): GTSNPN, SVGIG (reference sequence). This CDR3 region has 10 residues. V was shortened by 4 bases and J by 3 bases, with 2 bases between the two germline ends. The CDR3 protein is CAWMTDTQYF. CDR3 coding DNA: TGTGCCTGGATGACAGATACGCAGTATTTT.

This chain uses TRBV10-3 with TRBJ2-1; no reliable D call. CDR1 is ENHRY, CDR2 SYGVKD, per germline. The CDR3 is 11 residues long. V shed 11 bases and J shed 4 bases, with 9 bases lying between them. CDR3 in amino acids: CAVGAYNEQFF. CDR3 nucleotide sequence: TGTGCCGTAGGAGCATACAATGAGCAGTTCTTC.

J is TRBJ2-3 and V is TRBV20-1; D uncertain. This CDR3 has 10 residues. Germline CDR1 is DFQATT and CDR2 is SNEGSKA (reference sequence). The V and J ends lost 5 bases and 9 bases respectively, with 9 bases between them. The CDR3 sequence: CSAVGNTQYF. The CDR3 DNA follows: TGCAGTGCTGTGGGAAACACGCAGTATTTT.

V and J are TRBV4-1 and TRBJ1-4; no clear D. The CDR3 extends over 17 amino acids. V was pared by 3 bases and J by 5 bases, with 19 bases between. Germline V gene data show CDR1 as MGHRA and CDR2 as YSYEKL. This CDR3 reads CASSHGVQPPRNEKLFF. DNA for the CDR3: TGCGCCAGCAGCCATGGGGTACAGCCCCCGAGAAATGAAAAACTGTTTTTT.